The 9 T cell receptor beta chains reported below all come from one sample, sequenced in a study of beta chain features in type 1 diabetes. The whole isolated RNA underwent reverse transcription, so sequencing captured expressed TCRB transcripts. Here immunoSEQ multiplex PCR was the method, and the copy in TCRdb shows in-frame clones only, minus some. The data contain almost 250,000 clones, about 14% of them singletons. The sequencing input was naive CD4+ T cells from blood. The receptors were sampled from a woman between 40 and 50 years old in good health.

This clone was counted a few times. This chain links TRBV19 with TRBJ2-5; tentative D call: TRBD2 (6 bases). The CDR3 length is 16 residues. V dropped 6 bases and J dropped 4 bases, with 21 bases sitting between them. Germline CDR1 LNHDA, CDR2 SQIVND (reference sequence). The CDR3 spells CASSPGGGVGVETQYF. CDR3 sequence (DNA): TGTGCCAGTAGCCCCGGGGGAGGCGTGGGGGTAGAGACCCAGTACTTC.

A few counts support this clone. The CDR3 is CASSLTGGKSYEQYF. The CDR3, as DNA: TGCGCCAGCAGCTTAACAGGGGGGAAATCCTACGAGCAGTACTTC. The gene calls are TRBV5-1 and TRBJ2-7; 8 nucleotides match TRBD1. The CDR3 is 15 residues long. From germline, CDR1 is SGHRS and CDR2 YFSETQ. V was clipped by 2 bases and J by 1 base; unmatched bases: 5.

CDR3 nucleotides: TGCGCCAGCAGCCACCCCGCCCGGGACAGGGTGGGCGGCTACACCTTC. Translated, it gives CASSHPARDRVGGYTF. This chain links TRBV4-1 with TRBJ1-2; 9 nucleotides agree with TRBD1. V lost 3 bases, J lost 8 bases, and 13 bases stayed unmatched. Germline-derived CDR1 and CDR2 are MGHRA and YSYEKL. CDR3 length: 16 residues.

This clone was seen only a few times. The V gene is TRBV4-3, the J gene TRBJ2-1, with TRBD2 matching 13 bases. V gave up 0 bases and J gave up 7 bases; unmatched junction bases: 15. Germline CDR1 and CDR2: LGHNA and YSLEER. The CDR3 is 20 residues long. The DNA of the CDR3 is TGCGCCAGCAGCCAAGACTTGACTAGCGGGGGGCCGCCGTCTATTAATGAGCAGTTCTTC. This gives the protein CASSQDLTSGGPPSINEQFF.

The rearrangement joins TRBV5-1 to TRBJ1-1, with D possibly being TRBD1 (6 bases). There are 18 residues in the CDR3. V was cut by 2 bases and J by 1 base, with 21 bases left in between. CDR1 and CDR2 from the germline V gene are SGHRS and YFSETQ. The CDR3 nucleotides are TGCGCCAGCAGCTTTACTTTCGACAGGCACCAAACGAACACTGAAGCTTTCTTT. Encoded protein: CASSFTFDRHQTNTEAFF. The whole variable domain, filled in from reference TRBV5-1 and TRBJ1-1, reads KAGVTQTPRYLIKTRGQQVTLSCSPISGHRSVSWYQQTPGQGLQFLFEYFSETQRNKGNFPGRFSGRQFSNSRSEMNVSTLELGDSALYLCASSFTFDRHQTNTEAFFGQGTRLTVV.

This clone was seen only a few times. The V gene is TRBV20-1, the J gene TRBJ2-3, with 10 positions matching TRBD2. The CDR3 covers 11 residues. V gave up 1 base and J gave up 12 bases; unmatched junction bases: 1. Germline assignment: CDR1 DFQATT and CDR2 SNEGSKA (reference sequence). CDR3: CSARVAGGQYF. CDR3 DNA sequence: TGCAGTGCTAGAGTAGCGGGGGGCCAGTATTTT.

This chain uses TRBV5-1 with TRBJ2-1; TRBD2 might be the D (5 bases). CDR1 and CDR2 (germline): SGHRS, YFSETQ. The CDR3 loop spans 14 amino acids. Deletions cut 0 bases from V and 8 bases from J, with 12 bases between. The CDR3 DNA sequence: TGCGCCAGCAGCTTGGAAAGAGGGCTGGATGAGCAGTTCTTC. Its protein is CASSLERGLDEQFF. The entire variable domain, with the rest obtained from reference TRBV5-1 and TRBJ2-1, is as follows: KAGVTQTPRYLIKTRGQQVTLSCSPISGHRSVSWYQQTPGQGLQFLFEYFSETQRNKGNFPGRFSGRQFSNSRSEMNVSTLELGDSALYLCASSLERGLDEQFFGPGTRLTVL.

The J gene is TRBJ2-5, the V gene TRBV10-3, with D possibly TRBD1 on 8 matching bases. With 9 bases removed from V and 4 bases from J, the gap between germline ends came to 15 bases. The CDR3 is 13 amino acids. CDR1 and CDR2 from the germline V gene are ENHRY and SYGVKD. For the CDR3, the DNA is TGTGCCATACAGGACAGGGAGGGAGAGACCCAGTACTTC. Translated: CAIQDREGETQYF.

CDR3 sequence reads: CASSEFGTGSYEQYF. Written as DNA, the CDR3 is TGTGCCAGCAGTGAATTTGGGACAGGGTCCTACGAGCAGTACTTC. The rearrangement joins TRBV25-1 to TRBJ2-7; 9 nucleotides match TRBD1. The ends lost 1 base at V and 1 base at J; junction bases unmatched: 2. Germline V lookup: CDR1 MGHDK, CDR2 SYGVNS. The CDR3 is 15 amino acids.